This passage covers 19 T cell receptor beta chains from one sample sequenced in a study of HIV-infected children after antiretroviral therapy interruption. The treatment here: PENTA 11 planned treatment interruption arm or continuous ART arm. RNA-based 3' RACE libraries used unique molecular identifiers. TCRdb re-called the 3' RACE reads with MiXCR, one entry per CDR3 protein. The sample records more than 85,000 distinct CDR3 sequences, roughly 6.7% being singletons. The specimen was CD45RA+ CD4+ T cells from PBMCs, pooled from several time points, collected from a donor given antiretroviral therapy, either interrupted or continuous. Stated subset: naive CD4+ CD45RA+ CD45RO- T cells. All receptors come from a pool of human donors with HIV.

The J gene is TRBJ2-7, the V gene TRBV4-2; D is uncertain. This CDR3 is 13 amino acids long. Trimming removed 4 bases from V and 4 bases from J, with 11 bases in between. Germline V gives CDR1 LGHNA, CDR2 YNFKEQ. The CDR3 sequence: CASSRDLAYEQYF. The CDR3 coding sequence is TGTGCCAGCAGCCGGGATCTGGCGTACGAGCAGTACTTC.

The chain has TRBV29-1 and TRBJ2-4; tentatively, D is TRBD1 (5 bases). Trimming stripped 5 bases from V and 0 bases from J, with 17 bases between. CDR3 length: 16 amino acids. From germline, CDR1 is SQVTM and CDR2 ANQGSEA. The CDR3 nucleotides read TGCAGCGTTTCCACTTCACAGGAAATAGCCAAAAACATTCAGTACTTC. Its protein is CSVSTSQEIAKNIQYF.

This clonotype was observed many times. The chain joins TRBV19 to TRBJ2-7; D is perhaps TRBD1 (5 bases). The CDR3 is 14 amino acids. Germline loops: CDR1 LNHDA, CDR2 SQIVND (reference sequence). V was clipped by 1 base and J by 2 bases, with 9 bases between them. CDR3: CASSIAAGTYEQYF. CDR3 DNA: TGTGCCAGTAGTATAGCGGCAGGGACCTACGAGCAGTACTTC.

This clonotype has at least ten counts. CDR3 in amino acids: CASSPSPPGYGYTF. The CDR3, as DNA: TGTGCCAGCAGTCCCTCCCCCCCGGGGTATGGCTACACCTTC. The chain links TRBV2 to TRBJ1-2; the D is unclear. This CDR3 spans 14 amino acids. In germline, CDR1 is SNHLY, CDR2 FYNNEI. V was pared by 5 bases and J by 5 bases, with 15 bases between. The complete variable domain, with remaining parts taken from reference TRBV2 and TRBJ1-2, reads EPEVTQTPSHQVTQMGQEVILRCVPISNHLYFYWYRQILGQKVEFLVSFYNNEISEKSEIFDDQFSVERPDGSNFTLKIRSTKLEDSAMYFCASSPSPPGYGYTFGSGTRLTVV.

This clonotype was recorded at least ten times. The chain is built from TRBV20-1 and TRBJ1-5; D might be TRBD1 (5 bases). Germline loops: CDR1 DFQATT, CDR2 SNEGSKA (reference sequence). The ends were cut back, 1 base at V and 1 base at J, with 8 bases in the middle. The CDR3 is made up of 14 amino acids. DNA of the CDR3: TGCAGTGCTAGAGCGGGGGGAAGCAATCAGCCCCAGCATTTT. Its protein product is CSARAGGSNQPQHF.

This clonotype appeared many times. V and J are TRBV6-1 and TRBJ1-5; no firm D call. Germline loops: CDR1 MNHNS, CDR2 SASEGT. The CDR3 spans 14 residues. V was cut by 5 bases and J by 0 bases, with 8 bases left in between. The CDR3 nucleotides read TGTGCCAGCAGTTGGACGGATAGCAATCAGCCCCAGCATTTT. Amino acid sequence: CASSWTDSNQPQHF.

The chain links TRBV20-1 to TRBJ1-1; 10 bases fit TRBD1. Germline loops: CDR1 DFQATT, CDR2 SNEGSKA (reference sequence). The junction had 11 bases not matched to a gene; V was cut back by 6 bases and J by 4 bases. The CDR3 runs 15 residues. CDR3 sequence reads: CSAPGRDRGFTEAFF. The CDR3 DNA follows: TGCAGTGCCCCAGGCCGGGACAGGGGCTTCACTGAAGCTTTCTTT.

Many counts were recorded for this clonotype. This chain links TRBV6-5 with TRBJ2-7; possibly TRBD1 or TRBD2 for D (5 bases each). This CDR3 is built from 14 residues. Per the germline V gene, CDR1 is MNHEY and CDR2 is SVGAGI. The V end was cut by 2 bases, the J end by 5 bases, with 13 bases between. Here the CDR3 DNA reads TGTGCCAGCAGTTACATCACCGGGACGAACGAGCAGTACTTC. Residues: CASSYITGTNEQYF.

The chain couples TRBV6-5 to TRBJ2-1, with D uncertain. The CDR3 totals 16 residues. From germline, CDR1 is MNHEY and CDR2 SVGAGI. Deletions cut 6 bases from V and 0 bases from J, with 15 bases between. For the CDR3, the DNA is TGTGCCAGCAGCCTCCTTGGGCGGAGCTCCTACAATGAGCAGTTCTTC. Amino acid sequence: CASSLLGRSSYNEQFF.

Ten or more counts support this clonotype. This rearrangement joins TRBV20-1 to TRBJ2-5, with a tentative D call TRBD2 (5 bases). The CDR3 spans 13 residues. The germline CDR1 and CDR2 sequences are DFQATT and SNEGSKA (reference sequence). The V gene lost 0 bases and the J gene lost 9 bases, with 14 bases spanning the gap. In DNA, the CDR3 is TGCAGTGCTAGAGATCCACTAGTTGTGGCCCAGTACTTC. Protein: CSARDPLVVAQYF.

This clonotype was seen repeatedly, ten times or more. The chain recombines TRBV18 with TRBJ1-2; 7 bases map to TRBD1. The ends lost 1 base at V and 5 bases at J; junction bases unmatched: 4. CDR3 length: 14 amino acids. CDR1 is KGHSH, CDR2 LQKENI, per germline. CDR3 coding DNA: TGTGCCAGCTCACCACTTGGGACAGAATATGGCTACACCTTC. Its translation: CASSPLGTEYGYTF.

The table lists this clonotype with many counts. V usage is TRBV19 and J usage is TRBJ2-2; 7 positions agree with TRBD1. The CDR3 length is 15 residues. CDR1 is LNHDA, CDR2 SQIVND, per germline (reference sequence). With V trimmed by 6 bases and J by 4 bases, 8 bases remained unmatched. The CDR3 is CASRQGERFTGELFF. CDR3 nucleotides: TGTGCCAGTAGGCAGGGGGAGCGGTTCACCGGGGAGCTGTTTTTT.

There are many counts of this clonotype. This chain connects TRBV19 to TRBJ1-1; 7 positions agree with TRBD1. The CDR3 extends over 17 amino acids. The junction had 17 bases not matched to a gene; V was cut back by 5 bases and J by 5 bases. Germline V gene data show CDR1 as LNHDA and CDR2 as SQIVND (reference sequence). Written as DNA, the CDR3 is TGTGCCAGTAGTGTTCCACGACAGGGACTCAAAGGTACTGAAGCTTTCTTT. This gives the protein CASSVPRQGLKGTEAFF.

The table lists this clonotype with a few counts. The chain combines TRBV3-1 with TRBJ1-3; 9 bases fit TRBD1. CDR3 length: 13 amino acids. Germline CDR1 is LGHDT and CDR2 is YNNKEL (reference sequence). Unmatched junction bases numbered 14, after V lost 9 bases and J lost 14 bases. The CDR3 here is CASSTGTGSPLYF. The CDR3 bases are TGTGCCAGTAGTACCGGGACAGGGTCCCCCCTATATTTT.

This clonotype was seen at least ten times. The V gene is TRBV7-2, the J gene TRBJ2-3; D unclear. The CDR3 contains 14 residues. The V gene's germline CDR1 is SGHTA and CDR2 FQGNSA. Trimming left V 8 bases short and J 0 bases short, with 12 bases between. DNA of the CDR3: TGTGCCAGCGGGATTGGACCAAGCACAGATACGCAGTATTTT. Encoded protein: CASGIGPSTDTQYF.

The V call is TRBV6-2 or TRBV6-3, the J call TRBJ1-5; 7 bases match TRBD1. Germline V gene lookup returns CDR1 MNHEY and CDR2 SVGEGT. V gave up 5 bases and J gave up 4 bases; unmatched junction bases: 2. This CDR3 is 13 amino acids long. The DNA for the CDR3 is TGTGCCAGCAGTACACAGGGGAATCAGCCCCAGCATTTT. Protein: CASSTQGNQPQHF.

This clonotype was seen at least ten times. The chain recombines TRBV24-1 with TRBJ1-5, with D possibly TRBD1 on 6 matching bases. In germline, CDR1 is KGHDR, CDR2 SFDVKD. The CDR3 runs to 16 residues. V was clipped by 2 bases and J by 0 bases, with 10 bases between them. The CDR3 loop is CATSDSRQASNQPQHF. The CDR3 DNA sequence: TGTGCCACCAGTGATTCCAGACAGGCTAGCAATCAGCCCCAGCATTTT.

This clonotype was counted ten times or more. The chain is built from TRBV12-3 or TRBV12-4 and TRBJ2-1; no definite D call. The length of the CDR3 is 14 residues. V dropped 1 base and J dropped 9 bases, with 13 bases sitting between them. The CDR3 reads CASSLEGNYAEQFF. In nucleotides, the CDR3 is TGTGCCAGCAGTTTAGAAGGGAACTATGCTGAGCAGTTCTTC.

This clonotype appeared many times. The chain carries TRBV24-1 and TRBJ2-4; D remains unclear. Germline V CDR1 and CDR2: KGHDR, SFDVKD. CDR3 length: 17 amino acids. The ends were cut back, 9 bases at V and 0 bases at J, with 20 bases in the middle. The CDR3 DNA reads TGTGCCACCCCAACCCCCGAGGTTCGCCTAGCCAAAAACATTCAGTACTTC. This gives the protein CATPTPEVRLAKNIQYF.